Listed here are 8 T cell receptor beta chains from one sample, sequenced in a study of T cell repertoires in cytomegalovirus infection. The antigens these receptors bind are not known. TCRdb reprocessed the reads with MiXCR, giving one entry per CDR3 protein. The table has around 540,000 distinct CDR3 sequences, 30% to 40% seen once. This material consisted of cultured PBMCs, taken from culture after CMV antigen stimulation. Receptor source: a human donor in good health (CMV status not recorded). Some clones in this sample may be carry-over from other donors' samples.

At least ten counts were recorded for this clonotype. The genes are TRBV12-3 or TRBV12-4 and TRBJ1-1; 9 nucleotides agree with TRBD1. This CDR3 comprises 14 residues. The V gene end was trimmed by 1 base and the J gene end by 4 bases; junction bases not matched to a gene: 1. The CDR3 DNA reads as TGTGCCAGCAGTTTAGTGGGACAGGGCACTGAAGCTTTCTTT. It specifies CASSLVGQGTEAFF.

The CDR3 here is CATSRDPKDAPNEQFF. Here the CDR3 DNA reads TGTGCCACCAGCAGAGATCCCAAGGACGCTCCCAATGAGCAGTTCTTC. The gene calls are TRBV15 and TRBJ2-1; D gene ambiguous. The CDR3 runs to 16 residues. The V and J ends lost 0 bases and 6 bases respectively, with 15 bases between them. Germline lookup yields CDR1 LNHNV and CDR2 YYDKDF (reference sequence).

The chain uses TRBV6-5 and TRBJ2-2; the D is unclear. The CDR3 consists of 15 residues. Between the trimmed V and J ends, which lost 3 bases and 3 bases, there was a span of 11 bases. The germline V gene has CDR1 MNHEY and CDR2 SVGAGI. The CDR3 sequence is CASSYTAVYTGELFF. CDR3 nucleotide sequence: TGTGCCAGCAGTTATACAGCAGTCTACACCGGGGAGCTGTTTTTT.

In its sample, this clonotype was seen a few times. The J gene is TRBJ1-1, the V gene TRBV12-3 or TRBV12-4; 7 bases line up with TRBD1. The CDR3 contains 15 residues. With 6 bases clipped from V and 7 bases from J, the junction kept 14 bases outside the gene matches. The CDR3 DNA follows: TGTGCCAGCAGCACCCGCTCGACAGGGTTTGATGAAGCTTTCTTT. As protein: CASSTRSTGFDEAFF.

This clonotype was picked up a small number of times. The rearrangement uses TRBV29-1 and TRBJ2-1; D is tentatively TRBD1 or TRBD2 (5 bases each). CDR1 is SQVTM and CDR2 is ANQGSEA in the germline V gene. Trimming shortened V by 8 bases and J by 2 bases, and 22 bases separated the two germline ends. The CDR3 runs 16 residues. The CDR3 DNA reads as TGCAGCACCAGACCCGGGACCCAAGGGCCCTACAATGAGCAGTTCTTC. It codes for CSTRPGTQGPYNEQFF.

Written as DNA, the CDR3 is TGTGCCAGCACCGAGGGGGCGGGTGCCCATCAGCCCCAGCATTTT. This encodes CASTEGAGAHQPQHF. The chain is built from TRBV7-9 and TRBJ1-5; 7 nucleotides align to TRBD1. With 7 bases clipped from V and 5 bases from J, the junction kept 11 bases outside the gene matches. Germline CDR1 SEHNR, CDR2 FQNEAQ (reference sequence). The CDR3 runs to 15 residues.

This clonotype appeared many times. CDR3 sequence reads: CASSLTGGTTNYGYTF. Written as DNA, the CDR3 is TGTGCCAGCAGCTTGACAGGGGGCACTACTAACTATGGCTACACCTTC. The rearrangement joins TRBV7-8 to TRBJ1-2; 10 positions agree with TRBD1. CDR1 and CDR2 (germline): SGHVS, FQNEAQ. This CDR3 contains 16 residues. J was trimmed by 0 bases and V by 3 bases; bases with no gene match: 4.

The genes are TRBV12-3 or TRBV12-4 and TRBJ1-3; 8 positions agree with TRBD1. CDR3 length equals 15 residues. V shed 6 bases and J 2 bases; nucleotides not matched to a gene: 6. For the CDR3, the DNA is TGTGCCAGCAGGGGAGAGACAGGGGCTGGAAACACCATATATTTT. This translates into CASRGETGAGNTIYF.